The 25 T cell receptor beta chains below come from one sample, sequenced in a study of blood T cell repertoires in COVID-19. Clones were sequenced by immunoSEQ multiplex PCR, and TCRdb holds only the in-frame ones, with some missing. The table includes about 300,000 clones, about nine tenths detected once. The sample consisted of PBMCs or T cells enriched from blood (not recorded which). These receptor sequences come from a woman aged 40 to 50 who had recovered from COVID-19.

The chain recombines TRBV12-3 or TRBV12-4 with TRBJ2-1; D possibly corresponds to TRBD2 (5 bases). The CDR3 loop spans 12 amino acids. V lost 1 base, J lost 9 bases, and 7 bases lay in between. CDR3 region: CASSLGAGEQFF. CDR3 nucleotide sequence: TGTGCCAGCAGTTTAGGTGCGGGTGAGCAGTTCTTC.

This chain connects TRBV30 to TRBJ2-1, with 7 bases aligning to TRBD2. This CDR3 has 14 amino acids. After removal of 4 bases from V and 4 bases from J, the junction contained 7 bases not matched to a gene. The germline V gene encodes CDR1 GTSNPN and CDR2 SVGIG (reference sequence). The CDR3 DNA follows: TGTGCCTGGAACCTAGCGGCTCCTTACAATGAGCAGTTCTTC. Its translation is CAWNLAAPYNEQFF.

V is TRBV24-1 and J is TRBJ2-5; 11 positions match TRBD1. The germline CDR1 and CDR2 sequences are KGHDR and SFDVKD. Trimming removed 2 bases from V and 4 bases from J; junction bases left unmatched: 2. CDR3 length: 15 amino acids. The CDR3 DNA is TGTGCCACCAGTGATTCCGGGACAGGGGGAGAGACCCAGTACTTC. This translates into CATSDSGTGGETQYF.

This chain connects TRBV7-2 to TRBJ1-1; 7 nucleotides align to TRBD1. J lost 4 bases, V lost 2 bases, and 4 bases had no gene match. From germline, CDR1 is SGHTA and CDR2 FQGNSA. The CDR3 spans 14 residues. CDR3 bases: TGTGCCAGCAGCTTATACAGGGGACCCACTGAAGCTTTCTTT. Translating it yields CASSLYRGPTEAFF.

The CDR3 bases are TGTGCCAGCACCCCCCCGGGACTAGCGGGAGATACGCAGTATTTT. It codes for CASTPPGLAGDTQYF. The chain combines TRBV7-9 with TRBJ2-3; 12 bases agree with TRBD2. V lost 7 bases, J lost 5 bases, and 7 bases stayed unmatched. Germline CDR1 SEHNR, CDR2 FQNEAQ (reference sequence). The CDR3 extends over 15 amino acids.

The chain joins TRBV18 to TRBJ1-3; TRBD1 is a possible D gene (6 bases). V lost 2 bases and J 0 bases, leaving 11 bases between the germline ends. This CDR3 is built from 16 residues. Germline CDR1 is KGHSH and CDR2 is LQKENI. The CDR3 spells CASSPRTESSGNTIYF. In DNA form, the CDR3 reads TGTGCCAGCTCACCAAGGACAGAAAGCTCTGGAAACACCATATATTTT.

CDR3 nucleotides: TGCGCCAGCAGAACCCCCGGGGCTAACTATGGCTACACCTTC. Its protein product is CASRTPGANYGYTF. This chain links TRBV5-1 with TRBJ1-2; no definite D call. V gave up 5 bases and J gave up 0 bases, with 11 bases separating them. CDR1 is SGHRS, CDR2 YFSETQ, per germline. The CDR3 totals 14 residues. Based on the CDR3 plus reference TRBV5-1 and TRBJ1-2, the full variable domain is KAGVTQTPRYLIKTRGQQVTLSCSPISGHRSVSWYQQTPGQGLQFLFEYFSETQRNKGNFPGRFSGRQFSNSRSEMNVSTLELGDSALYLCASRTPGANYGYTFGSGTRLTVV.

CDR3 residues: CASGTGRVGNEKLFF. CDR3 coding DNA: TGCGCCAGCGGGACAGGGCGGGTAGGAAATGAAAAACTGTTTTTT. The rearrangement links TRBV5-1 to TRBJ1-4; TRBD1 agrees at 9 bases. Per the germline V gene, CDR1 is SGHRS and CDR2 is YFSETQ. CDR3 size: 15 residues. V was pared by 7 bases and J by 5 bases, with 9 bases of the junction left unmatched.

The genes are TRBV21-1 and TRBJ2-7; the table's D call, TRBD1, was not checked against the DNA. TRBV21-1 is termed a pseudogene. There are 15 residues in the CDR3. The CDR3 reads CASSKAGQGDYEQYF. The CDR3 DNA sequence: TGTGCCAGCAGCAAAGCGGGACAGGGTGACTACGAGCAGTACTTC.

This sequence joins TRBV12-3 or TRBV12-4 and TRBJ1-2, with a tentative D call TRBD1 (5 bases). The CDR3 is made up of 11 amino acids. V lost 8 bases, J lost 8 bases, and 12 bases lay in between. The CDR3 DNA reads TGTGCCAGCGGGACGGCGGGAGGCTACACCTTC. Residues: CASGTAGGYTF.

This chain uses TRBV24-1 with TRBJ1-1, with 10 bases that match TRBD1. Germline V CDR1 and CDR2: KGHDR, SFDVKD. The CDR3 sequence is 15 residues long. J was trimmed by 6 bases and V by 2 bases; bases with no gene match: 5. This CDR3 is CATSDSGQGRPEAFF. Here the CDR3 DNA reads TGTGCCACCAGTGATTCGGGACAGGGGAGGCCTGAAGCTTTCTTT.

This chain joins TRBV1 and TRBJ1-1. TRBV1 is flagged as a pseudogene. CDR3 length: 18 amino acids. The CDR3 spells CTSSPTIVPKRENTEAFF. CDR3 coding DNA: TGCACCAGCAGCCCTACGATCGTCCCCAAGCGGGAAAACACTGAAGCTTTCTTT.

The chain combines TRBV6-4 with TRBJ2-5, with D possibly being TRBD1 (6 bases). The DNA end is a closer match to TRBJ2-7, so the J assignment may be wrong. This CDR3 has 18 amino acids. Germline CDR1 MRHNA, CDR2 SNTAGT. The chain's CDR3 is CASSDSGHTRPIRYEQYF. DNA for the CDR3: TGTGCCAGCAGTGACTCGGGACACACCAGACCCATCCGCTACGAGCAGTACTTC.

The genes are TRBV7-6 and TRBJ2-1, with D tentatively TRBD2 (5 bases). V lost 2 bases, J lost 0 bases, and 14 bases lay in between. This CDR3 region has 17 residues. Germline CDR1 is SGHVS and CDR2 is FNYEAQ. The CDR3 loop reads CASSLRGLRSSYNEQFF. Written as DNA, the CDR3 is TGTGCCAGCAGCTTAAGAGGGTTACGCAGCTCCTACAATGAGCAGTTCTTC.

J is TRBJ2-5 and V is TRBV5-6, with D perhaps TRBD1 (8 bases). CDR3 length: 15 residues. V was pared by 3 bases and J by 5 bases, with 17 bases between. Germline V gene data show CDR1 as SGHDT and CDR2 as YYEEEE. The CDR3 here is CASSSRTGRAETQYF. The CDR3 nucleotides are TGTGCCAGCAGCTCACGGACAGGGAGGGCGGAGACCCAGTACTTC.

The chain links TRBV5-1 to TRBJ2-7; D may be TRBD1 (6 bases). From germline, CDR1 is SGHRS and CDR2 YFSETQ. The germline V and J ends were trimmed by 8 bases and 3 bases, with 15 bases remaining between them. This CDR3 has 13 amino acids. In nucleotides, the CDR3 is TGCGCCAGTAGAACAGGGCAATACTACGAGCAGTACTTC. Amino acids: CASRTGQYYEQYF.

V is TRBV7-2 and J is TRBJ2-7; 9 positions agree with TRBD1. CDR3 length: 14 amino acids. Germline V gives CDR1 SGHTA, CDR2 FQGNSA. V was pared by 5 bases and J by 3 bases, with 5 bases of the junction left unmatched. CDR3 protein: CASSGGQGLYEQYF. The CDR3 DNA reads as TGTGCCAGCAGCGGGGGACAGGGTCTCTACGAGCAGTACTTC.

CDR3 in DNA: TGTGCCAGCAGGGGGCCAGATACGCAGTATTTT. It encodes CASRGPDTQYF. The rearrangement uses TRBV2 and TRBJ2-3, with a weak D call TRBD1 (5 bases). This CDR3 has 11 amino acids. Germline-derived CDR1 and CDR2 are SNHLY and FYNNEI. V lost 6 bases and J lost 4, with 5 bases in between.

The chain recombines TRBV9 with TRBJ2-1; 10 positions agree with TRBD1. Germline CDR1 reads SGDLS; CDR2 reads YYNGEE. CDR3 length: 15 amino acids. With V trimmed by 2 bases and J by 6 bases, 5 bases remained unmatched. In DNA form, the CDR3 reads TGTGCCAGCAGCGTCGGGACAGGGGCTGGCAATGAGCAGTTCTTC. Translating it yields CASSVGTGAGNEQFF.

This chain joins TRBV6-7 and TRBJ1-2; D is ambiguous. Being an ORF, TRBV6-7 has a function that is uncertain. V was cut by 2 bases and J by 0 bases, with 22 bases left in between. The length of the CDR3 is 19 residues. CDR3 region: CASSYPTGSGFLANYGYTF. DNA for the CDR3: TGTGCCAGCAGTTACCCTACTGGATCGGGATTCTTGGCTAACTATGGCTACACCTTC.

The chain carries TRBV5-1 and TRBJ1-1; TRBD1 agrees at 9 bases. The J segment lost 3 bases and the V segment lost 4 bases, leaving 4 bases of the junction unmatched. The germline CDR1 and CDR2 sequences are SGHRS and YFSETQ. There are 14 residues in the CDR3. The CDR3 spells CASSAGQGHTEAFF. The DNA for the CDR3 is TGCGCCAGCAGCGCGGGACAGGGCCACACTGAAGCTTTCTTT.

The chain is built from TRBV6-5 and TRBJ1-2; a possible D gene is TRBD1 (6 bases). The V and J ends lost 4 bases and 8 bases respectively, with 17 bases between them. Per germline, CDR1 MNHEY and CDR2 SVGAGI. This CDR3 has 14 amino acids. The CDR3 nucleotides read TGTGCCAGCAGTTTGGGTGGGGGGGGCCGAGGCTACACCTTC. Its protein is CASSLGGGGRGYTF.

CDR3 bases: TGTGCCAGCAGCCCTAGCCTGGGAGGGTACAATGAGCAGTTCTTC. Its translation is CASSPSLGGYNEQFF. V is TRBV11-3 and J is TRBJ2-1; the match to TRBD2 covers 7 bases. The CDR3 consists of 15 residues. Germline-derived CDR1 and CDR2 are SGHNT and YENEEA. The V segment lost 5 bases and the J segment 4 bases; nucleotides outside the gene matches: 8.

This chain links TRBV11-2 with TRBJ1-1, with a weak D call TRBD1 (5 bases). V was clipped by 1 base and J by 1 base, with 10 bases between them. The V gene's germline CDR1 is SGHAT and CDR2 FQNNGV. The CDR3 consists of 15 residues. The CDR3 loop reads CASSLVLQGNTEAFF. DNA of the CDR3: TGTGCCAGCAGCTTAGTGCTTCAGGGGAACACTGAAGCTTTCTTT.

In its sample, this clone was seen a few times. This CDR3 reads CASSLARGVEGYTF. CDR3 nucleotide sequence: TGCGCCAGCAGCCTAGCGCGGGGTGTCGAAGGCTACACCTTC. The chain couples TRBV5-1 to TRBJ1-2, with D uncertain. The CDR3 covers 14 residues. Looked up from germline, CDR1 is SGHRS and CDR2 is YFSETQ. Trimming shortened V by 4 bases and J by 8 bases, and 18 bases separated the two germline ends.